A single sample gave rise to the 17 T cell receptor beta chains below, sequenced in a study of high-grade serous ovarian cancer treatment subgroups. The tumor samples were collected prior to definitive surgery or chemotherapy. TCRdb keeps only in-frame clones here, not all; method: immunoSEQ multiplex PCR. The data hold about 12,000 clones, with 88% observed a single time. Sequencing was carried out using tumor tissue. The receptors stem from a human donor with high-grade serous ovarian cancer.

The V gene is TRBV5-4, the J gene TRBJ2-5; D ambiguous. The V gene lost 4 bases and the J gene lost 2 bases, with 15 bases spanning the gap. The length of the CDR3 is 15 residues. Germline CDR1 is SGHNT and CDR2 is YYREEE (reference sequence). CDR3 sequence: CASSDHSQTQETQYF. CDR3 coding DNA: TGTGCCAGCAGCGATCACTCGCAGACTCAAGAGACCCAGTACTTC.

CDR3 sequence: CASSWTGEDTQYF. CDR3 bases: TGTGCCAGCAGCTGGACGGGAGAGGATACGCAGTATTTT. V gene TRBV5-4 combines with J gene TRBJ2-3, with D perhaps TRBD2 (6 bases). This CDR3 is built from 13 residues. V lost 3 bases to trimming and J lost 6 bases, with 11 bases between them. Germline loops: CDR1 SGHNT, CDR2 YYREEE (reference sequence).

The chain combines TRBV9 with TRBJ1-2; D is perhaps TRBD1 (5 bases). From germline, CDR1 is SGDLS and CDR2 YYNGEE. Trimming left V 6 bases short and J 0 bases short, with 18 bases between. The CDR3 extends over 16 amino acids. In DNA form, the CDR3 reads TGTGCCAGCAACGCCACTTATGGGGGGGCTAACTATGGCTACACCTTC. Amino acids: CASNATYGGANYGYTF.

DNA for the CDR3: TGCGCCAGCAATTTAGACGGTACCAATCAGCCCCAGCATTTT. Protein product: CASNLDGTNQPQHF. V gene TRBV4-1 combines with J gene TRBJ1-5; D not certain. Deletions cut 7 bases from V and 3 bases from J, with 13 bases between. Germline V CDR1 and CDR2: MGHRA, YSYEKL. The length of the CDR3 is 14 residues.

V usage is TRBV7-2 and J usage is TRBJ2-7, with TRBD2 matching 10 bases. With 5 bases clipped from V and 5 bases from J, the junction kept 6 bases outside the gene matches. CDR3 length equals 14 residues. Germline lookup yields CDR1 SGHTA and CDR2 FQGNSA. DNA of the CDR3: TGTGCCAGCAGCCATTCTAGCGGGAGAAACGAGCAGTACTTC. It translates to CASSHSSGRNEQYF.

The chain joins TRBV11-2 to TRBJ1-1, with a tentative D call TRBD1 (5 bases). V lost 2 bases to trimming and J lost 2 bases, with 12 bases between them. The length of the CDR3 is 15 residues. Germline V lookup: CDR1 SGHAT, CDR2 FQNNGV. The CDR3 bases are TGTGCCAGCAGCTTATCTCCCGGGACTAACACTGAAGCTTTCTTT. It translates to CASSLSPGTNTEAFF.

The chain couples TRBV28 to TRBJ2-3; 8 nucleotides match TRBD2. Germline trimming cut 1 base from V and 2 bases from J; bases unmatched to any gene: 11. The CDR3 is 18 amino acids. CDR1 MDHEN and CDR2 SYDVKM come from the germline V gene. CDR3 DNA sequence: TGTGCCAGCAGTTTATCGCGGGGGGCCTATAAAGACACAGATACGCAGTATTTT. Protein product: CASSLSRGAYKDTDTQYF.

The rearrangement uses TRBV5-6 and TRBJ2-7, with D uncertain. V was clipped by 4 bases and J by 1 base, with 12 bases between them. CDR3 size: 14 residues. Germline V gene lookup returns CDR1 SGHDT and CDR2 YYEEEE. The CDR3 nucleotides are TGTGCCAGCAGCGGGCCGAGCCCATCCTACGAGCAGTACTTC. It translates to CASSGPSPSYEQYF.

The chain combines TRBV18 with TRBJ2-1, with D tentatively TRBD1 (5 bases). CDR3 size: 13 residues. From germline, CDR1 is KGHSH and CDR2 LQKENI. Trimming cost V 6 bases and J 3 bases, with 9 bases left between them. In DNA form, the CDR3 reads TGTGCCAGCTCTCCGACAGACTACAATGAGCAGTTCTTC. Its protein product is CASSPTDYNEQFF. The variable domain in full, completed from reference TRBV18 and TRBJ2-1, reads NAGVMQNPRHLVRRRGQEARLRCSPMKGHSHVYWYRQLPEEGLKFMVYLQKENIIDESGMPKERFSAEFPKEGPSILRIQQVVRGDSAAYFCASSPTDYNEQFFGPGTRLTVL.

V gene TRBV6-5 combines with J gene TRBJ2-5, with 9 bases that match TRBD2. Unmatched junction bases numbered 3, after V lost 0 bases and J lost 1 base. The germline CDR1 and CDR2 sequences are MNHEY and SVGAGI. The CDR3 covers 16 residues. In DNA, the CDR3 is TGTGCCAGCAGTTACTCGCGGGGGGGATTCCAAGAGACCCAGTACTTC. Amino acids: CASSYSRGGFQETQYF.

V usage is TRBV5-4 and J usage is TRBJ2-1, with TRBD2 matching 7 bases. After removal of 0 bases from V and 5 bases from J, the junction contained 5 bases not matched to a gene. From germline, CDR1 is SGHNT and CDR2 YYREEE (reference sequence). The CDR3 is made up of 15 amino acids. As DNA, the CDR3 is TGTGCCAGCAGCTTGGAACTGGGAGGGAACAATGAGCAGTTCTTC. This sequence encodes CASSLELGGNNEQFF.

The count of this clone is one. The chain has TRBV2 and TRBJ2-2; 7 nucleotides agree with TRBD2. Germline values: CDR1 SNHLY, CDR2 FYNNEI. This CDR3 has 14 residues. The trim removed 6 bases at V and 7 bases at J, leaving 8 bases unmatched. The CDR3 is CASRSSGGNGELFF. The CDR3 DNA reads TGTGCCAGCAGGAGCTCCGGGGGGAACGGGGAGCTGTTTTTT.

The chain is built from TRBV7-2 and TRBJ1-1, with D tentatively TRBD1 (6 bases). V gave up 2 bases and J gave up 10 bases, with 14 bases separating them. Germline values: CDR1 SGHTA, CDR2 FQGNSA. The CDR3 sequence is 13 residues long. CDR3 sequence: CASSLNPGDGAFF. The CDR3 DNA sequence: TGTGCCAGCAGCTTAAATCCAGGGGACGGAGCTTTCTTT.

This chain uses TRBV11-2 with TRBJ2-3, with TRBD2 matching 11 bases. Germline V gives CDR1 SGHAT, CDR2 FQNNGV. Germline trimming cut 0 bases from V and 6 bases from J; bases unmatched to any gene: 5. The CDR3 is 16 amino acids. The CDR3 reads CASSLDTSGGRDTQYF. The CDR3, as DNA: TGTGCCAGCAGCTTAGACACTAGCGGGGGTCGGGATACGCAGTATTTT.

The chain couples TRBV28 to TRBJ1-5, with 9 nucleotides matching TRBD1. The germline V gene encodes CDR1 MDHEN and CDR2 SYDVKM. V dropped 2 bases and J dropped 2; count of bases not matched to a gene: 13. The CDR3 loop spans 19 amino acids. CDR3 in amino acids: CASSLTQGANPFGNQPQHF. Here the CDR3 DNA reads TGTGCCAGCAGTTTAACACAGGGGGCGAATCCCTTCGGCAATCAGCCCCAGCATTTT.

The gene calls are TRBV5-1 and TRBJ2-6; D not certain. CDR1 SGHRS and CDR2 YFSETQ come from the germline V gene. The CDR3 has 15 amino acids. V was cut by 4 bases and J by 0 bases, with 8 bases left in between. CDR3 sequence: CASSPEFSGANVLTF. The CDR3 coding sequence is TGCGCCAGCAGCCCCGAGTTCTCTGGGGCCAACGTCCTGACTTTC.

This chain uses TRBV7-9 with TRBJ1-1, with TRBD1 matching over 9 bases. The CDR3 is 15 residues long. CDR1 and CDR2 from the germline V gene are SEHNR and FQNEAQ (reference sequence). With V trimmed by 7 bases and J by 3 bases, 9 bases remained unmatched. CDR3 loop: CASTYPWTGDTEAFF. In DNA, the CDR3 is TGTGCCAGCACCTACCCCTGGACAGGGGACACTGAAGCTTTCTTT.